Here is one T cell receptor (beta chain) with its context. The data originate from a study of T cells in Graves' hyperthyroidism and ophthalmopathy. Study overall: Initial diagnosis, before any treatment, was when peripheral blood was collected.

Amplification yielded TCR beta CDR3 regions, with RNA transcripts as the source. The TCR CDR3 first-round RT-PCR relied on the HTBI primer set. A single record per CDR3 protein comes from TCRdb applying MiXCR to the multiplex PCR reads. The table records some 380,000 distinct CDR3 sequences, about 13% of them present only once. CDR3 length: 18 amino acids. The V gene lost 5 bases and the J gene lost 0 bases, with 19 bases spanning the gap. Germline V gives CDR1 SEHNR, CDR2 FQNEAQ (reference sequence). V usage is TRBV7-9 and J usage is TRBJ2-2, with a weak D call TRBD2 (6 bases). Sequenced sample: blood. The sequence was collected from a man aged 25 to 45 with Graves' hyperthyroidism that later progressed to Graves' ophthalmopathy. The CDR3 loop reads CASSPSGGSGANTGELFF. CDR3 nucleotides: TGTGCCAGCAGCCCCTCCGGGGGTAGCGGCGCGAACACCGGGGAGCTGTTTTTT. Full variable domain (rest looked up from reference TRBV7-9 and TRBJ2-2): DTGVSQNPRHKITKRGQNVTFRCDPISEHNRLYWYRQTLGQGPEFLTYFQNEAQLEKSRLLSDRFSAERPKGSFSTLEIQRTEQGDSAMYLCASSPSGGSGANTGELFFGEGSRLTVL.